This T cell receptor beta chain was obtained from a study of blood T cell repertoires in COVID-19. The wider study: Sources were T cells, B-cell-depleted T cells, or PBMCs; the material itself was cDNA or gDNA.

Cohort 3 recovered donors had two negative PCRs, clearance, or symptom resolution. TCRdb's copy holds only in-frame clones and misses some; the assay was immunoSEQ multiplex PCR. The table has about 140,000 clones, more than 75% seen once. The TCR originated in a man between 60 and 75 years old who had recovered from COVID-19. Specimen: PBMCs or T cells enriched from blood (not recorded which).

The CDR3 sequence: CASSLRGSYEQYF. The CDR3 DNA reads TGTGCCAGCAGCCTCCGGGGTTCCTACGAGCAGTACTTC. This sequence joins TRBV3-1 (or the pseudogene TRBV3-2) and TRBJ2-7; tentative D call: TRBD2 (5 bases). With 4 bases removed from V and 1 base from J, the gap between germline ends came to 8 bases. There are 13 residues in the CDR3. Germline-derived CDR1 and CDR2 are LGHDT and YNNKEL (reference sequence).